This T cell receptor beta chain was captured by sequencing in a study of shared clonotypes between healthy human individuals. Study processing details: In the immunoSEQ data, sequences were junction-only and lacked quality scores, so filtering differed. Sequencing was performed with immunoSEQ multiplex PCR; in TCRdb, only in-frame clones are kept and a portion is missing. That table furnishes V, J and clone size, whereas the DNA furnished D and trimming. There are roughly 1,800,000 clones in the sample; about 95% occur only once, and around 1.2% lies in the top ten. The CDR3 has 14 amino acids. From germline, CDR1 is SGDLS and CDR2 YYNGEE. Trimming left V 6 bases short and J 5 bases short, with 12 bases between. As defined, naive CD8 cells were CD45RO-negative and positively selected for CCR7, with terminally differentiated effector memory CD45RA+ cells excluded.

The sample comprised naive CD8+ T cells sorted from blood. The rearrangement joins TRBV9 to TRBJ1-6; D ambiguous. The TCR originated in a man aged 18-30 years in good health. The CDR3 DNA is TGTGCCAGCATGGAGGGAGCGGATAATTCACCCCTCCACTTT. It codes for CASMEGADNSPLHF.